The 20 T cell receptor beta chains given below trace back to one sample, sequenced in a study of cytomegalovirus exposure and HLA in healthy donors. The study ran its PCR with 60 Vbeta and 13 Jbeta primers. The repertoire was sequenced with immunoSEQ multiplex PCR; TCRdb's copy has only in-frame clones and lacks some. The data hold 110,000 to 150,000 clones, with approximately 84% observed a single time. Sequencing was carried out using PBMCs. Source of these receptors: a woman aged 40 to 49 in good health and CMV-seronegative.

The V gene is TRBV11-2, the J gene TRBJ1-6; D not resolved. In germline, CDR1 is SGHAT, CDR2 FQNNGV. V was trimmed by 1 base and J by 10 bases, leaving 14 bases between them. The length of the CDR3 is 15 residues. As DNA, the CDR3 is TGTGCCAGCAGCTTAGTTGTGGGGAGAGGATCACCCCTCCACTTT. Protein sequence: CASSLVVGRGSPLHF.

Only one count was recorded for this clone. The CDR3 DNA sequence: TGTGCCAGCAGCCCCCAACGGGGCGAGCAGTACTTC. This codes for CASSPQRGEQYF. The chain combines TRBV27 with TRBJ2-7, with D perhaps TRBD2 (5 bases). Trimming took 6 bases from V and 6 from J, leaving 12 bases between them. The CDR3 has 12 residues. Germline CDR1 is MNHEY and CDR2 is SMNVEV (reference sequence).

V and J are TRBV15 and TRBJ1-1; weak D call: TRBD1 (6 bases). Trimming removed 0 bases from V and 5 bases from J, with 13 bases in between. Per germline, CDR1 LNHNV and CDR2 YYDKDF (reference sequence). The CDR3 is made up of 15 amino acids. CDR3 sequence reads: CATSRENGGWTEAFF. The CDR3 nucleotides are TGTGCCACCAGCAGAGAAAATGGGGGCTGGACTGAAGCTTTCTTT.

This clone was observed once. The chain has TRBV4-3 and TRBJ1-1; D is undetermined. CDR1 and CDR2 from the germline V gene are LGHNA and YSLEER. The V gene lost 2 bases and the J gene lost 0 bases, with 10 bases spanning the gap. CDR3 length equals 15 residues. The chain's CDR3 is CASSQKLQMNTEAFF. The CDR3 DNA follows: TGCGCCAGCAGCCAAAAACTGCAAATGAACACTGAAGCTTTCTTT.

The V and J genes are TRBV28 and TRBJ1-2; 7 nucleotides agree with TRBD1. The CDR3 extends over 14 amino acids. After removal of 2 bases from V and 4 bases from J, the junction contained 4 bases not matched to a gene. In germline, CDR1 is MDHEN, CDR2 SYDVKM. The CDR3 nucleotides read TGTGCCAGCAGTTTACCCGGACAGGTCTATGGCTACACCTTC. Amino acid sequence: CASSLPGQVYGYTF.

This chain links TRBV6-5 with TRBJ2-2, with 7 bases fitting TRBD2. The CDR3 contains 15 residues. CDR1 is MNHEY, CDR2 SVGAGI, per germline. Trimming removed 0 bases from V and 4 bases from J; junction bases left unmatched: 2. Here the CDR3 reads CASSYSAGATGELFF. The CDR3, as DNA: TGTGCCAGCAGTTACTCGGCGGGAGCCACCGGGGAGCTGTTTTTT.

The V and J genes are TRBV11-2 and TRBJ2-7, with 8 bases identical to TRBD2. The CDR3 sequence is 15 residues long. Unmatched junction bases numbered 10, after V lost 2 bases and J lost 7 bases. Germline CDR1 reads SGHAT; CDR2 reads FQNNGV. The CDR3 protein is CASSLISLAGMEQYF. Here the CDR3 DNA reads TGTGCCAGCAGCTTAATAAGTCTAGCGGGTATGGAGCAGTACTTC.

The V call is TRBV5-6, the J call TRBJ1-2; unclear D gene. The germline V gene has CDR1 SGHDT and CDR2 YYEEEE. The V end lost 7 bases, the J end lost 0 bases, and 16 bases lay between the germline ends. The CDR3 consists of 15 residues. CDR3 amino acids: CASSLRAAANYGYTF. The CDR3 DNA sequence: TGTGCCAGCTCACTGCGGGCGGCAGCTAACTATGGCTACACCTTC.

Notes on this clone: No conserved phenylalanine or tryptophan is present at the end of the CDR3, so a read error is the likely explanation. The DNA is omitted, as the CDR3 cannot be located on it reliably, and the CDR3 follows TCRdb's listing. The rearrangement links TRBV7-9 to TRBJ2-7; TRBD1 is the table's D call and was not checked against the DNA. The germline V gene encodes CDR1 SEHNR and CDR2 FQNEAQ (reference sequence). The CDR3 length equals 13 residues, ends included. The CDR3 sequence: CASSPEDRNLRFS.

V usage is TRBV5-4 and J usage is TRBJ1-2, with TRBD1 matching over 8 bases. The CDR3 loop spans 12 amino acids. V lost 5 bases to trimming and J lost 10 bases; unmatched junction nucleotides: 7. Germline assignment: CDR1 SGHNT and CDR2 YYREEE (reference sequence). The CDR3 sequence: CASRPGTGLYTF. The CDR3 DNA reads as TGTGCCAGCAGACCTGGGACAGGACTCTACACCTTC.

This chain joins TRBV15 and TRBJ1-6; D uncertain. Germline loops: CDR1 LNHNV, CDR2 YYDKDF (reference sequence). The CDR3 runs 16 residues. The V end was cut by 0 bases, the J end by 10 bases, with 16 bases between. The CDR3: CATSRDRARGESPLHF. The CDR3 nucleotides read TGTGCCACCAGCAGAGATCGGGCGCGGGGAGAATCACCCCTCCACTTT. The whole variable domain, filled in from reference TRBV15 and TRBJ1-6, reads DAMVIQNPRYQVTQFGKPVTLSCSQTLNHNVMYWYQQKSSQAPKLLFHYYDKDFNNEADTPDNFQSRRPNTSFCFLDIRSPGLGDTAMYLCATSRDRARGESPLHFGNGTRLTVT.

This chain uses TRBV6-1 with TRBJ2-5, with 13 bases that match TRBD2. The CDR3 is made up of 15 amino acids. Germline V gives CDR1 MNHNS, CDR2 SASEGT. After removal of 5 bases from V and 5 bases from J, the junction contained 5 bases not matched to a gene. As DNA, the CDR3 is TGTGCCAGCAGTAAAGGACTAGCGGGAGTCGAGACCCAGTACTTC. Translating gives CASSKGLAGVETQYF.

V usage is TRBV6-5 and J usage is TRBJ2-3; the match to TRBD2 covers 7 bases. The length of the CDR3 is 15 residues. The V segment lost 6 bases and the J segment 0 bases; nucleotides outside the gene matches: 6. Germline values: CDR1 MNHEY, CDR2 SVGAGI. The CDR3 DNA sequence: TGTGCCAGCAGCCGATTGGGAGGGAGCACAGATACGCAGTATTTT. Translating it yields CASSRLGGSTDTQYF.

V gene TRBV5-4 combines with J gene TRBJ2-3; D possibly corresponds to TRBD1 (5 bases). CDR1 is SGHNT, CDR2 YYREEE, per germline (reference sequence). Trimming shortened V by 2 bases and J by 4 bases, and 11 bases separated the two germline ends. The CDR3 is 14 amino acids. The CDR3 protein is CASSFKGYADTQYF. The CDR3 coding sequence is TGTGCCAGCAGCTTCAAGGGGTACGCAGATACGCAGTATTTT.

The CDR3 region is CASRQTSGSFYEQYF. CDR3 in DNA: TGTGCCAGCAGACAGACTAGCGGGAGTTTCTACGAGCAGTACTTC. This chain uses TRBV28 with TRBJ2-7; 12 positions agree with TRBD2. The CDR3 consists of 15 residues. The ends lost 6 bases at V and 3 bases at J; junction bases unmatched: 6. From germline, CDR1 is MDHEN and CDR2 SYDVKM.

V gene TRBV7-9 combines with J gene TRBJ2-3, with D tentatively TRBD2 (5 bases). V dropped 2 bases and J dropped 0 bases, with 9 bases sitting between them. The CDR3 is made up of 15 amino acids. Germline assignment: CDR1 SEHNR and CDR2 FQNEAQ (reference sequence). CDR3: CASSLLPGSTDTQYF. The DNA of the CDR3 is TGTGCCAGCAGCTTATTGCCGGGAAGCACAGATACGCAGTATTTT.

The V gene is TRBV5-1, the J gene TRBJ1-1, with D tentatively TRBD1 (6 bases). Trimming shortened V by 3 bases and J by 8 bases, and 17 bases separated the two germline ends. Per the germline V gene, CDR1 is SGHRS and CDR2 is YFSETQ. The CDR3 contains 14 residues. For the CDR3, the DNA is TGCGCCAGCAGCTGGGGAAGACAGGACCCAGAAGCTTTCTTT. Translating it yields CASSWGRQDPEAFF.

The V call is TRBV28, the J call TRBJ2-1; D not resolved. Trimming shortened V by 11 bases and J by 2 bases, and 10 bases separated the two germline ends. Looked up from germline, CDR1 is MDHEN and CDR2 is SYDVKM. The CDR3 has 12 amino acids. The CDR3 region is CAGGEAYNEQFF. DNA of the CDR3: TGTGCCGGTGGAGAGGCCTACAATGAGCAGTTCTTC.

The chain links TRBV5-4 to TRBJ2-7; 7 bases are shared with TRBD1. V shed 0 bases and J 6 bases; nucleotides not matched to a gene: 3. Looked up from germline, CDR1 is SGHNT and CDR2 is YYREEE (reference sequence). The CDR3 runs to 13 residues. The CDR3 nucleotides are TGTGCCAGCAGCTTGGGCAAGGGGGCCGAGCAGTACTTC. This encodes CASSLGKGAEQYF.

This clone was seen more than once but under ten times. This chain connects TRBV19 to TRBJ2-7; TRBD2 aligns across 8 bases. The CDR3 is 15 residues long. V shed 1 base, J shed 3 bases, and the junction held 5 bases outside the gene matches. Germline CDR1 reads LNHDA; CDR2 reads SQIVND (reference sequence). The CDR3 here is CASSIVESGGYEQYF. CDR3 coding DNA: TGTGCCAGTAGTATAGTGGAAAGCGGGGGCTACGAGCAGTACTTC.